This is a list of T cell receptor beta chains from one sample in a study of cytomegalovirus exposure and HLA in healthy donors. The assay was immunoSEQ multiplex PCR, and TCRdb's table has in-frame clones only and misses some. Of around 140,000 clones listed, around four fifths are singletons. The source material was PBMCs. The receptors stem from a man in his forties in good health and CMV-seronegative. The CDR3 runs from the conserved cysteine through the conserved F or W. Fields, in order: J gene, clone size, D gene, V gene, CDR3 protein, CDR3 DNA. A D gene is named only where the DNA matches it firmly. Expanded clones are given a class, and other clones once, few, many or no size at all.

TRBJ1-2 | NA | NA | TRBV4-1 | CASSQVGGIDNGYTF | TGCGCCAGCAGCCAAGTCGGAGGAATCGACAATGGCTACACCTTC
TRBJ1-1 | NA | NA | TRBV6-5 | CASSYSSGRRDAFF | TGTGCCAGCAGTTACTCCTCCGGTCGTCGGGATGCTTTCTTT
TRBJ1-2 | NA | TRBD1 | TRBV28 | CASTPRQGNYGYTF | TGTGCCAGCACGCCAAGACAGGGCAACTATGGCTACACCTTC
TRBJ2-4 | NA | TRBD2 | TRBV7-2 | CASSQGSGGPAKNIQYF | TGTGCCAGCAGCCAGGGTTCGGGGGGGCCAGCCAAAAACATTCAGTACTTC
TRBJ1-2 | NA | TRBD1 | TRBV19 | CASRTTGGNYGYTF | TGTGCCAGTAGGACCACAGGGGGCAACTATGGCTACACCTTC
TRBJ2-7 | few | TRBD1 | TRBV5-4 | CASSLEGTGSSYEQYF | TGTGCCAGCAGCTTGGAAGGGACAGGGAGCTCCTACGAGCAGTACTTC
TRBJ1-1 | NA | NA | TRBV11-2 | CASSHTGTEAFF | TGTGCCAGCAGCCATACAGGGACTGAAGCTTTCTTT
TRBJ1-3 | NA | NA | TRBV10-3 | CAISPLDSSGNTIYF | TGTGCCATCAGTCCCTTGGACAGCTCTGGAAACACCATATATTTT
TRBJ1-5 | few | TRBD1 | TRBV19 | CASSIGDRGLQPQHF | TGTGCCAGTAGTATCGGGGACAGGGGGCTTCAGCCCCAGCATTTT
TRBJ1-1 | NA | TRBD1 | TRBV29-1 | CSVGDRNTEAFF | TGCAGCGTTGGGGACAGGAACACTGAAGCTTTCTTT
TRBJ2-7 | few | TRBD1 | TRBV6-5 | CASSTGGYEQYF | TGTGCCAGCAGTACAGGGGGCTACGAGCAGTACTTC
TRBJ2-1 | NA | TRBD2 | TRBV4-3 | CASSQMGASGRGNEQFF | TGCGCCAGCAGCCAAATGGGGGCTAGCGGGAGAGGCAATGAGCAGTTCTTC
TRBJ2-1 | NA | TRBD1 | TRBV2 | CASSGSRTGGNEQFF | TGTGCCAGCAGTGGCTCGAGGACAGGGGGCAATGAGCAGTTCTTC
TRBJ2-1 | NA | NA | TRBV5-6 | CASSPTGHNEQFF | TGTGCCAGCAGCCCTACAGGGCACAATGAGCAGTTCTTC
TRBJ1-6 | NA | NA | TRBV29-1 | CSVEEGGSRHF | TGCAGCGTTGAAGAGGGAGGATCTCGCCACTTT
TRBJ2-1 | NA | NA | TRBV29-1 | CSSSQYNEQFF | TGCAGCTCATCTCAGTACAATGAGCAGTTCTTC
TRBJ2-7 | NA | NA | TRBV10-2 | CASRPASGVIQQYF | TGCGCCAGCAGACCCGCAAGCGGAGTAATTCAGCAGTACTTC
TRBJ1-2 | NA | TRBD1 | TRBV4-2 | CASSQGADRGHYGYTF | TGTGCCAGCAGCCAAGGGGCGGACAGGGGGCACTATGGCTACACCTTC
TRBJ1-4 | NA | NA | TRBV10-3 | CAISEQGGTNEKLFF | TGTGCCATCAGTGAACAGGGTGGAACTAATGAAAAACTGTTTTTT
TRBJ2-1 | NA | TRBD2 | TRBV14 | CASSQGTSEEEQFF | TGTGCCAGCAGCCAAGGGACTAGCGAAGAGGAGCAGTTCTTC
TRBJ1-1 | NA | NA | TRBV5-6 | CASSLEGSWTEAFF | TGTGCCAGCAGCTTGGAAGGGAGTTGGACTGAAGCTTTCTTT
TRBJ1-2 | few | TRBD1 | TRBV6-1 | CASRETGGYGYTF | TGTGCCAGCAGGGAAACAGGGGGCTATGGCTACACCTTC
TRBJ1-1 | NA | NA | TRBV7-3 | CASREGGRNTEAFF | TGTGCCAGCAGGGAAGGGGGTAGGAACACTGAAGCTTTCTTT
TRBJ2-7 | NA | TRBD2 | TRBV7-9 | CASSPPGPTSGNYEQYF | TGTGCCAGCAGCCCCCCAGGGCCCACTAGCGGAAACTACGAGCAGTACTTC
TRBJ1-1 | NA | NA | TRBV13 | CASSSGSMNTEAFF | TGTGCCAGCAGCTCCGGGTCTATGAACACTGAAGCTTTCTTT
TRBJ1-2 | once | TRBD1 | TRBV9 | CASSRDRDFLGYGYTF | TGTGCCAGCAGCCGGGACAGGGATTTTTTAGGCTATGGCTACACCTTC
TRBJ2-1 | NA | TRBD1 | TRBV7-2 | CASSLSGTGYSGASDEQFF | TGTGCCAGCAGCTTATCCGGGACAGGGTATTCCGGGGCATCGGATGAGCAGTTCTTC
TRBJ1-2 | NA | NA | TRBV11-2 | CASSLESLRGGYTF | TGTGCCAGCAGCTTAGAGTCGTTAAGAGGAGGCTACACCTTC
TRBJ1-4 | NA | NA | TRBV2 | CASRGRRGNEKLFF | TGTGCCAGCAGGGGGCGGCGGGGAAATGAAAAACTGTTTTTT
TRBJ2-2 | NA | TRBD2 | TRBV4-3 | CASSPTPAGGDTGELFF | TGCGCCAGCAGCCCGACCCCAGCGGGAGGGGACACCGGGGAGCTGTTTTTT
TRBJ1-4 | NA | NA | TRBV10-1 | CASSEYPRGNRANEKLFF | TGCGCCAGCAGTGAGTACCCCAGGGGAAATCGCGCTAATGAAAAACTGTTTTTT
TRBJ1-1 | NA | NA | TRBV25-1 | CASSEHTNTEAFF | TGTGCCAGCAGTGAGCACACCAACACTGAAGCTTTCTTT
TRBJ1-2 | NA | NA | TRBV4-1 | CASSQEERAGGYTF | TGCGCCAGCAGCCAGGAGGAGAGGGCTGGCGGCTACACCTTC
TRBJ2-3 | NA | NA | TRBV7-8 | CASSLRDTQYF | TGTGCCAGCAGCTTGAGGGATACGCAGTATTTT
TRBJ1-5 | once | TRBD1 | TRBV29-1 | CSVSTGGRNQPQHF | TGCAGCGTCTCTACAGGGGGACGCAATCAGCCCCAGCATTTT
TRBJ2-3 | NA | NA | TRBV2 | CASSSITDTQYF | TGTGCCAGCAGTTCAATCACAGATACGCAGTATTTT
TRBJ2-1 | few | TRBD1 | TRBV19 | CASSIQGAGRQFF | TGTGCCAGTAGTATACAGGGGGCCGGACGTCAGTTCTTC
TRBJ1-1 | few | NA | TRBV7-9 | CASSFPENTEAFF | TGTGCCAGCAGCTTTCCAGAGAACACTGAAGCTTTCTTT
TRBJ2-2 | few | NA | TRBV6-5 | CASRRDSGELFF | TGTGCCAGCAGACGGGACTCCGGGGAGCTGTTTTTT
TRBJ2-7 | NA | TRBD1 | TRBV4-1 | CASSQAGQGIYEQYF | TGCGCCAGCAGCCAAGCCGGACAGGGGATATACGAGCAGTACTTC
TRBJ1-2 | NA | NA | TRBV6-6 | CASTRGGGYTF | TGTGCCAGCACTAGAGGTGGCGGCTACACCTTC